One and the same sample provided the 28 T cell receptor beta chains below, sequenced in a study of cytomegalovirus exposure and HLA in healthy donors. Assay used: immunoSEQ multiplex PCR; TCRdb lists only in-frame clones, some missing. The sample includes approximately 270,000 clones, more than 75% of them seen just once. The sample consisted of PBMCs. These receptors were collected from a young man in good health and CMV-seropositive.

The chain employs TRBV4-1 and TRBJ1-2; D is ambiguous. The CDR3 consists of 15 residues. Germline loops: CDR1 MGHRA, CDR2 YSYEKL. V was shortened by 4 bases and J by 0 bases, with 12 bases between the two germline ends. CDR3 sequence reads: CASSPNQAANYGYTF. The DNA for the CDR3 is TGCGCCAGCAGCCCCAACCAGGCAGCTAACTATGGCTACACCTTC.

This clone was seen repeatedly, ten times or more. The J gene is TRBJ2-7, the V gene TRBV10-2; no definite D call. The CDR3 loop spans 11 amino acids. The germline CDR1 and CDR2 sequences are WSHSY and SAAADI. Deletions cut 10 bases from V and 7 bases from J, with 14 bases between. The CDR3 bases are TGCGCCACTTCTGGAGTAAAAGAGCAGTACTTC. Encoded protein: CATSGVKEQYF.

J is TRBJ2-5 and V is TRBV11-2, with a tentative D call TRBD1 (5 bases). Trimming shortened V by 5 bases and J by 4 bases, and 11 bases separated the two germline ends. Germline V gene sequence: CDR1 SGHAT, CDR2 FQNNGV. The CDR3 spans 13 residues. The CDR3 sequence is CASSRTRGETQYF. In DNA, the CDR3 is TGTGCCAGCAGCCGTACAAGGGGAGAGACCCAGTACTTC.

This CDR3 reads CASSQEPDSYYEQYF. The CDR3 coding sequence is TGTGCCAGCAGCCAAGAACCGGACAGTTACTACGAGCAGTACTTC. The chain couples TRBV14 to TRBJ2-7; a possible D gene is TRBD1 (6 bases). V lost 0 bases to trimming and J lost 3 bases, with 12 bases between them. This CDR3 comprises 15 residues. Germline lookup yields CDR1 SGHDN and CDR2 FVKESK.

This clone was counted once. The chain recombines TRBV5-4 with TRBJ2-7; 7 positions match TRBD1. This CDR3 region has 14 residues. CDR1 SGHNT and CDR2 YYREEE come from the germline V gene (reference sequence). The V gene end was trimmed by 3 bases and the J gene end by 3 bases; junction bases not matched to a gene: 6. The DNA for the CDR3 is TGTGCCAGCAGCTCGGACAGGAGAGACTACGAGCAGTACTTC. This sequence encodes CASSSDRRDYEQYF. Supplemented by reference TRBV5-4 and TRBJ2-7, the full variable domain reads ETGVTQSPTHLIKTRGQQVTLRCSSQSGHNTVSWYQQALGQGPQFIFQYYREEENGRGNFPPRFSGLQFPNYSSELNVNALELDDSALYLCASSSDRRDYEQYFGPGTRLTVT.

The chain combines TRBV4-1 with TRBJ2-1, with TRBD2 matching 12 bases. The CDR3 has 17 amino acids. The V gene's germline CDR1 is MGHRA and CDR2 YSYEKL. V shed 4 bases and J 1 base; nucleotides not matched to a gene: 5. The CDR3 here is CASSRGGLAGSYNEQFF. The CDR3, as DNA: TGCGCCAGCAGCCGAGGCGGACTAGCGGGATCCTACAATGAGCAGTTCTTC.

The chain employs TRBV28 and TRBJ1-1, with D perhaps TRBD1 (5 bases). There are 13 residues in the CDR3. Germline lookup yields CDR1 MDHEN and CDR2 SYDVKM. The V and J ends lost 3 bases and 5 bases respectively, with 10 bases between them. CDR3: CASSLPGRTEAFF. The CDR3 nucleotides are TGTGCCAGCAGTTTGCCAGGGAGGACTGAAGCTTTCTTT.

J is TRBJ1-3 and V is TRBV5-6; unclear D gene. Germline assignment: CDR1 SGHDT and CDR2 YYEEEE. There are 14 residues in the CDR3. Trimming removed 3 bases at V and 2 bases at J, with 9 bases between. Here the CDR3 DNA reads TGTGCCAGCAGCTCCTCCTCAGCTGGAAACACCATATATTTT. It yields the protein CASSSSSAGNTIYF.

The V call is TRBV5-1, the J call TRBJ1-2; 7 nucleotides agree with TRBD1. The CDR3 is 13 amino acids. CDR1 and CDR2 (germline): SGHRS, YFSETQ. J was trimmed by 5 bases and V by 1 base; bases with no gene match: 2. The CDR3 nucleotides read TGCGCCAGCAGCTTGACACAGGGGTATGGCTACACCTTC. Translated, it gives CASSLTQGYGYTF.

The chain links TRBV27 to TRBJ2-5; D not certain. The CDR3 is 13 amino acids. Per the germline V gene, CDR1 is MNHEY and CDR2 is SMNVEV (reference sequence). Trimming shortened V by 2 bases and J by 0 bases, and 4 bases separated the two germline ends. In DNA, the CDR3 is TGTGCCAGCAGTTTAGGGTACCAAGAGACCCAGTACTTC. Its translation is CASSLGYQETQYF.

The J gene is TRBJ2-7, the V gene TRBV13, with D unresolved. V lost 1 base to trimming and J lost 0 bases, with 13 bases between them. The germline V gene has CDR1 PRHDT and CDR2 FYEKMQ (reference sequence). The length of the CDR3 is 16 residues. The CDR3 sequence is CASSLAGSRTSYEQYF. The CDR3 coding sequence is TGTGCCAGCAGCTTAGCCGGGTCTCGAACCTCCTACGAGCAGTACTTC.

The V gene is TRBV7-2, the J gene TRBJ2-3, with unresolved D. V gave up 4 bases and J gave up 2 bases, with 16 bases separating them. The CDR3 consists of 16 residues. The germline V gene has CDR1 SGHTA and CDR2 FQGNSA. CDR3 protein: CASSSRDGTFTDTQYF. The CDR3 DNA sequence: TGTGCCAGCAGCTCCCGCGACGGAACCTTCACAGATACGCAGTATTTT.

This rearrangement joins TRBV27 to TRBJ1-1, with D perhaps TRBD1 (5 bases). In germline, CDR1 is MNHEY, CDR2 SMNVEV (reference sequence). The CDR3 is 16 residues long. The ends were cut back, 2 bases at V and 4 bases at J, with 17 bases in the middle. This CDR3 is CASSLQGTVGSTEAFF. In DNA, the CDR3 is TGTGCCAGCAGTTTACAGGGTACCGTCGGGAGCACTGAAGCTTTCTTT.

This clone was counted only a few times. This sequence joins TRBV15 and TRBJ1-2; D is uncertain. Germline-derived CDR1 and CDR2 are LNHNV and YYDKDF (reference sequence). Trimming pared 1 base from V and 2 bases from J, leaving 5 bases between. The CDR3 consists of 13 residues. CDR3 nucleotides: TGTGCCACCAGCAGAGGTCAGAACTATGGCTACACCTTC. Translated, it gives CATSRGQNYGYTF.

V is TRBV27 and J is TRBJ1-4, with 9 bases that match TRBD1. The J segment lost 5 bases and the V segment lost 6 bases, leaving 4 bases of the junction unmatched. The CDR3 length is 14 residues. Germline V gives CDR1 MNHEY, CDR2 SMNVEV (reference sequence). For the CDR3, the DNA is TGTGCCAGCAGACCCGGACAGGGGAATGAAAAACTGTTTTTT. This sequence encodes CASRPGQGNEKLFF.

The chain carries TRBV15 and TRBJ2-5; TRBD1 might be the D (5 bases). The CDR3 is 14 amino acids. The germline V and J ends were trimmed by 7 bases and 5 bases, with 17 bases remaining between them. The germline gives CDR1 LNHNV, CDR2 YYDKDF (reference sequence). CDR3 loop: CATKTALLGETQYF. CDR3 DNA sequence: TGTGCCACCAAGACAGCGCTATTAGGGGAGACCCAGTACTTC.

The rearrangement uses TRBV4-1 and TRBJ2-7; 10 bases line up with TRBD2. The junction had 4 bases not matched to a gene; V was cut back by 8 bases and J by 3 bases. This CDR3 comprises 13 residues. In germline, CDR1 is MGHRA, CDR2 YSYEKL. The chain's CDR3 is CASGLAEDYEQYF. The CDR3, as DNA: TGCGCCAGCGGACTAGCGGAGGACTACGAGCAGTACTTC.

This clone is a singleton in its sample. Other DNA sequences in this sample translate to the same CDR3. This chain uses TRBV5-1 with TRBJ1-5; D is possibly TRBD1 (5 bases). Germline lookup yields CDR1 SGHRS and CDR2 YFSETQ. This CDR3 has 14 amino acids. Trimming removed 0 bases from V and 1 base from J, with 5 bases in between. CDR3 amino acids: CASSLGQSNQPQHF. In nucleotides, the CDR3 is TGCGCCAGCAGCTTGGGACAGAGCAATCAGCCCCAGCATTTT.

The chain uses TRBV5-1 and TRBJ2-7, with 10 bases that match TRBD1. The V gene's germline CDR1 is SGHRS and CDR2 YFSETQ. V was clipped by 4 bases and J by 4 bases; unmatched bases: 5. There are 14 residues in the CDR3. CDR3 DNA sequence: TGCGCCAGCAGCCCCGGGACAGGGGATTACGAGCAGTACTTC. It codes for CASSPGTGDYEQYF.

Notes on this clone: A much bigger clone sits one base away, suggesting this may be a read error. The rearrangement links TRBV25-1 to TRBJ2-6; D is undetermined. The CDR3 length is 14 residues. V was cut by 4 bases and J by 0 bases, with 4 bases left in between. CDR1 and CDR2 (germline): MGHDK, SYGVNS. The chain's CDR3 is CASSGNSGANVLTF. The CDR3 DNA sequence: TGTGCCAGCAGTGGCAACTCTGGGGCCAACGTCCTGACTTTC.

The V and J genes are TRBV5-1 and TRBJ2-1; 10 nucleotides align to TRBD2. V gave up 4 bases and J gave up 0 bases; unmatched junction bases: 7. Germline CDR1 and CDR2: SGHRS and YFSETQ. The CDR3 is made up of 17 amino acids. The CDR3 sequence: CASSGPSGSSSYNEQFF. CDR3 DNA sequence: TGCGCCAGCAGCGGCCCTAGCGGGAGCAGCTCCTACAATGAGCAGTTCTTC. Variable domain in full (rest from reference TRBV5-1 and TRBJ2-1): KAGVTQTPRYLIKTRGQQVTLSCSPISGHRSVSWYQQTPGQGLQFLFEYFSETQRNKGNFPGRFSGRQFSNSRSEMNVSTLELGDSALYLCASSGPSGSSSYNEQFFGPGTRLTVL.

This chain's CDR3 is CASRPTGRTNVLTF. The CDR3 DNA reads as TGTGCCAGCAGACCGACAGGGAGAACCAACGTCCTGACTTTC. The chain is built from TRBV7-3 and TRBJ2-6, with 7 bases fitting TRBD1. The trim removed 6 bases at V and 8 bases at J, leaving 7 bases unmatched. The CDR3 has 14 amino acids. In germline, CDR1 is SGHTA, CDR2 FQGTGA.

This chain joins TRBV28 and TRBJ1-3, with unresolved D. Trimming stripped 1 base from V and 0 bases from J, with 13 bases between. The germline CDR1 and CDR2 sequences are MDHEN and SYDVKM. The CDR3 is 17 residues long. The CDR3 nucleotides are TGTGCCAGCAGTTTATTCCGGAGATCGAGCTCTGGAAACACCATATATTTT. It specifies CASSLFRRSSSGNTIYF.

The chain uses TRBV27 and TRBJ2-7, with TRBD1 as a possible D gene (6 bases). With 5 bases removed from V and 3 bases from J, the gap between germline ends came to 14 bases. This CDR3 region has 14 residues. The germline V gene encodes CDR1 MNHEY and CDR2 SMNVEV (reference sequence). The DNA of the CDR3 is TGTGCCAGCAGTCCGACAGGTACAGTCTACGAGCAGTACTTC. Translated, it gives CASSPTGTVYEQYF.

This chain uses TRBV27 with TRBJ2-1; D perhaps matches TRBD2 (6 bases). This CDR3 is 13 amino acids long. The V end was cut by 11 bases, the J end by 5 bases, with 16 bases between. The germline gives CDR1 MNHEY, CDR2 SMNVEV (reference sequence). CDR3 nucleotide sequence: TGTGCCGCGAGGAGGGCCGGGGACAATGAGCAGTTCTTC. Protein: CAARRAGDNEQFF.

Notes on this clone: The sample contains more than one DNA sequence encoding this CDR3. The chain uses TRBV5-1 and TRBJ1-2; D is undetermined. With 0 bases removed from V and 2 bases from J, the gap between germline ends came to 5 bases. The CDR3 covers 13 residues. Germline loops: CDR1 SGHRS, CDR2 YFSETQ. Here the CDR3 DNA reads TGCGCCAGCAGCTTGGGCGGGAACTATGGCTACACCTTC. This encodes CASSLGGNYGYTF.

This chain joins TRBV27 and TRBJ2-3; TRBD2 aligns across 10 bases. V trimming: 2 bases; J trimming: 9 bases; junction bases outside the gene matches: 14. The CDR3 extends over 17 amino acids. Germline-derived CDR1 and CDR2 are MNHEY and SMNVEV (reference sequence). CDR3 region: CASSLTAPSGSSATQYF. The CDR3, as DNA: TGTGCCAGCAGTTTAACCGCCCCTAGCGGGAGTTCAGCGACGCAGTATTTT.

As DNA, the CDR3 is TGTGCCAGCAGCCGACTCGATTCAGACTCTGGGGCCAACGTCCTGACTTTC. This sequence encodes CASSRLDSDSGANVLTF. V and J are TRBV27 and TRBJ2-6; no reliable D call. The ends were cut back, 6 bases at V and 0 bases at J, with 15 bases in the middle. This CDR3 region has 17 residues. Per the germline V gene, CDR1 is MNHEY and CDR2 is SMNVEV (reference sequence). Variable domain in full (rest from reference TRBV27 and TRBJ2-6): EAQVTQNPRYLITVTGKKLTVTCSQNMNHEYMSWYRQDPGLGLRQIYYSMNVEVTDKGDVPEGYKVSRKEKRNFPLILESPSPNQTSLYFCASSRLDSDSGANVLTFGAGSRLTVL.